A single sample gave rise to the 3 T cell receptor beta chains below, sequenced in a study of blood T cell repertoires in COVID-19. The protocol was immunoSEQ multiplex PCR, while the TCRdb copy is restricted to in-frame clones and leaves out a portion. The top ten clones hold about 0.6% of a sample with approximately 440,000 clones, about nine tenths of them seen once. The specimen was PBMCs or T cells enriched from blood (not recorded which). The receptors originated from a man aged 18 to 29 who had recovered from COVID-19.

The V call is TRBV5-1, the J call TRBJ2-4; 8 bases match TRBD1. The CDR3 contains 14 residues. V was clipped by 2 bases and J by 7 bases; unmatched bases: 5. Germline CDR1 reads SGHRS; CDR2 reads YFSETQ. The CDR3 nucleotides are TGCGCCAGCAGCTTCGGACAGGGCAGGAACATTCAGTACTTC. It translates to CASSFGQGRNIQYF.

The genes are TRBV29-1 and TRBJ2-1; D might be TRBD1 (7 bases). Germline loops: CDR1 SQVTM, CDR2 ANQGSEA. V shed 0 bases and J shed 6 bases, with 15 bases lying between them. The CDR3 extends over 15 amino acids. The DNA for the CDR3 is TGCAGCGTTGAAGATCAGGGGGGCATCTCCAATGAGCAGTTCTTC. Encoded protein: CSVEDQGGISNEQFF.

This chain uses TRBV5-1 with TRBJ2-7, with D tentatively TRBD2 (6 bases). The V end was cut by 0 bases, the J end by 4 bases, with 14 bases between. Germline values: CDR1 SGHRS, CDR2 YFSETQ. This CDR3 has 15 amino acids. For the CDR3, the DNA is TGCGCCAGCAGCTTGGCGACGGGAGTTGGATACGAGCAGTACTTC. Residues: CASSLATGVGYEQYF.